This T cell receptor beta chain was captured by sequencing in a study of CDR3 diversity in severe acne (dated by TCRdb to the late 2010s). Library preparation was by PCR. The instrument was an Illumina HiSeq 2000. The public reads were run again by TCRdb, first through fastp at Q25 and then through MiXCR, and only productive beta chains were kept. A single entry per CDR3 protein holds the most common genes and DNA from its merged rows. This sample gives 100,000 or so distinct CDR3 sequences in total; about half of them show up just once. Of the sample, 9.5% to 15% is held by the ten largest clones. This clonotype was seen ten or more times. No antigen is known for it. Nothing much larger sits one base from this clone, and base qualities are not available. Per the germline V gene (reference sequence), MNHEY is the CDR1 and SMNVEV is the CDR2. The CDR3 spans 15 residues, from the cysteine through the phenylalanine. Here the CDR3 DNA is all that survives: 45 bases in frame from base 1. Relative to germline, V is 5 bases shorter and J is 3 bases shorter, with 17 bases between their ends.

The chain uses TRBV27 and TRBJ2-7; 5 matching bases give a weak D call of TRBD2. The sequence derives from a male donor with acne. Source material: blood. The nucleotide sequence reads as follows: TGTGCCAGCAGTCCGTGGCAGTTCGGGATCTACGAGCAGTACTTC. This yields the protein CASSPWQFGIYEQYF.